Listed below are T cell receptor beta chains from one sample, sequenced in a study of blood T cell repertoires in COVID-19. TCRdb keeps only in-frame clones here, not all; method: immunoSEQ multiplex PCR. The data contain 110,000 or so clones, around nine tenths of them seen just once; the ten biggest clones take up roughly 2.1%. Sequencing was carried out using peripheral blood. These receptors all stem from a woman aged 45-65 years with acute or convalescent COVID-19. Each CDR3 is given with its conserved first and last residue. The D gene is left open where the match is weak. Not every row has a clone size; where given, it reads once, few, many or a size class.

d_gene	v_gene	j_gene	abundance	CDR3aa	CDR3nt
TRBD1	TRBV7-2	TRBJ2-1	.	CASSSRGTAVANEQFF	TGTGCCAGCAGCTCCCGTGGGACAGCCGTTGCGAATGAGCAGTTCTTC
.	TRBV12-3/TRBV12-4	TRBJ2-7	.	CASSPRDSSEQYF	TGTGCCAGCAGTCCACGGGACTCGAGCGAGCAGTACTTC
TRBD1	TRBV18	TRBJ1-3	.	CASSPQTGTGNTIYF	TGTGCCAGCTCACCTCAGACAGGGACTGGAAACACCATATATTTT
TRBD2	TRBV10-3	TRBJ2-1	.	CATRLAGGYQSYNEQFF	TGTGCCACCCGACTAGCGGGGGGATATCAGTCCTACAATGAGCAGTTCTTC
TRBD2	TRBV13	TRBJ2-7	.	CASSPRRDYLHEQYF	TGTGCCAGCAGCCCTAGAAGGGACTACCTCCACGAGCAGTACTTC
.	TRBV27	TRBJ2-3	.	CASSLRDSKDTQYF	TGTGCCAGCAGTTTAAGGGACTCCAAGGATACGCAGTATTTT
.	TRBV12-5	TRBJ2-5	.	CASGLGRTQETQYF	TGTGCTAGTGGTTTGGGCAGGACTCAAGAGACCCAGTACTTC
.	TRBV7-9	TRBJ2-7	.	CASSLGQSSYEQYF	TGTGCCAGCAGCTTAGGTCAGTCTTCCTACGAGCAGTACTTC
TRBD2	TRBV20-1	TRBJ2-1	.	CSASYPGSGSRNEQFF	TGCAGTGCTAGTTACCCGGGGAGCGGGAGTCGAAATGAGCAGTTCTTC
TRBD1	TRBV5-4	TRBJ1-2	.	CASSSLDREKDYGYTF	TGTGCCAGCAGCTCTCTTGACAGGGAAAAAGACTATGGCTACACCTTC
.	TRBV5-1	TRBJ2-7	.	CASSLGQSYEQYF	TGCGCCAGCAGCTTGGGACAGTCCTACGAGCAGTACTTC
TRBD1	TRBV27	TRBJ2-3	few	CASSSWTGRSDTQYF	TGTGCCAGCAGTTCATGGACAGGCCGGTCGGATACGCAGTATTTT
TRBD2	TRBV18	TRBJ2-1	once	CASSPRTSVSYNEQFF	TGTGCCAGCTCACCACGGACTAGCGTCTCCTACAATGAGCAGTTCTTC
.	TRBV19	TRBJ2-7	once	CASSSFRVFSSYEQYF	TGTGCCAGTAGTTCGTTCAGGGTCTTCTCCTCCTACGAGCAGTACTTC
TRBD1	TRBV10-3	TRBJ1-2	.	CAISESTGEGGYTF	TGTGCCATCAGTGAGTCGACAGGGGAGGGTGGCTACACCTTC
.	TRBV10-2	TRBJ2-7	.	CASSESSISVSYEQYF	TGCGCCAGCAGTGAGTCCAGTATTTCCGTGTCCTACGAGCAGTACTTC
.	TRBV11-3	TRBJ1-2	.	CASSPGEEWSYGYTF	TGTGCCAGCAGTCCGGGGGAGGAATGGAGCTATGGCTACACCTTC
.	TRBV2	TRBJ2-4	.	CASRRLAKNIQYF	TGTGCCAGCAGGAGATTAGCCAAAAACATTCAGTACTTC
.	TRBV6-5	TRBJ2-7	.	CASSYRGAGEQYF	TGTGCCAGCAGTTACCGGGGCGCGGGGGAGCAGTACTTC
TRBD1	TRBV19	TRBJ1-5	.	CASNAGDSFNQPQHF	TGTGCCAGTAACGCAGGGGACAGCTTCAATCAGCCCCAGCATTTT
TRBD1	TRBV10-1	TRBJ2-1	.	CASSRGTGTGYPNEQFF	TGCGCCAGCTCGAGGGGGACAGGCACAGGGTACCCCAATGAGCAGTTCTTC
.	TRBV6-2/TRBV6-3	TRBJ2-7	.	CASSWGPGLAGEQYF	TGTGCCAGCAGTTGGGGGCCCGGACTCGCCGGGGAGCAGTACTTC
.	TRBV7-2	TRBJ2-2	.	CASRLGGGTGELFF	TGTGCCAGCAGGCTCGGCGGAGGGACCGGGGAGCTGTTTTTT
TRBD1	TRBV7-8	TRBJ2-3	.	CASSSEQGFADTQYF	TGTGCCAGCAGCTCGGAACAGGGGTTTGCAGATACGCAGTATTTT
.	TRBV6-5	TRBJ1-1	.	CANEMEDSEAFF	TGTGCCAATGAAATGGAGGACTCTGAAGCTTTCTTT
TRBD2	TRBV5-4	TRBJ2-5	.	CASSLAGGIQETQYF	TGTGCCAGCAGCTTAGCGGGAGGGATCCAAGAGACCCAGTACTTC
TRBD1	TRBV6-4	TRBJ2-7	.	CASSDSGQGRHYEQYF	TGTGCCAGCAGTGACTCAGGACAGGGGAGACATTACGAGCAGTACTTC
.	TRBV29-1	TRBJ2-1	.	CSVSGGQFF	TGCAGCGTTTCCGGAGGGCAGTTCTTC
.	TRBV4-3	TRBJ2-2	few	CASSQVPSGELFF	TGCGCCAGCAGCCAAGTCCCCTCCGGGGAGCTGTTTTTT
TRBD1	TRBV13	TRBJ2-7	.	CASTRTGPPYEQYF	TGTGCCAGCACCCGGACAGGGCCCCCCTACGAGCAGTACTTC
.	TRBV6-5	TRBJ1-2	.	CASSSVVPIDYTF	TGTGCCAGCAGTTCAGTCGTGCCGATTGACTACACCTTC
TRBD1	TRBV18	TRBJ1-3	.	CASSPTGDSGNTIYF	TGTGCCAGCTCACCGACAGGGGACTCTGGAAACACCATATATTTT
.	TRBV5-4	TRBJ1-2	.	CASRRTGSNYGYTF	TGTGCCAGCAGGCGAACAGGGTCTAACTATGGCTACACCTTC
.	TRBV5-5	TRBJ2-5	.	CASSLDPGQETQYF	TGTGCCAGCAGCTTGGATCCAGGCCAAGAGACCCAGTACTTC
.	TRBV19	TRBJ1-2	.	CASSIGRGLNYGYTF	TGTGCCAGTAGTATAGGAAGAGGGCTAAACTATGGCTACACCTTC
TRBD1	TRBV6-5	TRBJ1-1	.	CASSYGDRKNTEAFF	TGTGCCAGCAGTTACGGGGACAGGAAGAACACTGAAGCTTTCTTT
TRBD1	TRBV5-6	TRBJ1-2	.	CASSLTGEDGYTF	TGTGCCAGCAGCCTGACAGGGGAGGATGGCTACACCTTC